The 29 T cell receptor beta chains in this list originate from one sample, sequenced in a study of low-dose radiotherapy and immunotherapy resistance in tumors. As for time point: after trial treatment. Specified treatment: LDRT plus nivolumab, ipilimumab, low-dose cyclophosphamide and aspirin (RACIN trial). TRAV and TRBV primers primed cDNA for both TCRalpha and TCRbeta. Amplification of TCRs used a constant-region primer and V-primer adapter for around 18 PCR cycles. MiXCR, run by TCRdb on the reads, gives a single entry per CDR3 protein. Seen here are roughly 100,000 distinct CDR3 sequences, 20% to 25% observed once, and the top ten hold around 13%. The sequenced sample was PBMCs, obtained after low-dose radiotherapy plus immunotherapy. The receptors originated from a female donor with ovarian cancer.

The CDR3 bases are TGTGCCAGCCTCAGCAGACAGGGCGTAAGTCAGCCCCAGCATTTT. Protein: CASLSRQGVSQPQHF. The J gene is TRBJ1-5, the V gene TRBV28; 7 bases line up with TRBD1. Germline trimming cut 8 bases from V and 6 bases from J; bases unmatched to any gene: 13. This CDR3 contains 15 residues. Per germline, CDR1 MDHEN and CDR2 SYDVKM.

This clonotype was detected once. The chain uses TRBV3-1 and TRBJ2-1; D might be TRBD1 (6 bases). Trimming removed 4 bases from V and 5 bases from J, with 9 bases in between. The CDR3 loop spans 13 amino acids. Per the germline V gene, CDR1 is LGHDT and CDR2 is YNNKEL (reference sequence). The CDR3 DNA is TGTGCCAGCAGCCCCGGACAGAACAATGAGCAGTTCTTC. Its protein is CASSPGQNNEQFF.

The gene calls are TRBV5-1 and TRBJ2-2; 11 positions match TRBD1. The V gene's germline CDR1 is SGHRS and CDR2 YFSETQ. The length of the CDR3 is 16 residues. V was clipped by 4 bases and J by 7 bases; unmatched bases: 9. The chain's CDR3 is CASSTRGQGASGELFF. CDR3 DNA sequence: TGCGCCAGCAGCACCAGAGGACAGGGGGCGAGCGGGGAGCTGTTTTTT. Filled out from reference TRBV5-1 and TRBJ2-2, the complete variable domain reads KAGVTQTPRYLIKTRGQQVTLSCSPISGHRSVSWYQQTPGQGLQFLFEYFSETQRNKGNFPGRFSGRQFSNSRSEMNVSTLELGDSALYLCASSTRGQGASGELFFGEGSRLTVL.

This clonotype came up many times. The J gene is TRBJ2-3, the V gene TRBV14; TRBD2 matches 8 bases. V trimming: 4 bases; J trimming: 11 bases; junction bases outside the gene matches: 14. Germline CDR1 reads SGHDN; CDR2 reads FVKESK. The CDR3 runs 15 residues. Here the CDR3 reads CASSPRTSNRRKQYF. CDR3 DNA sequence: TGTGCCAGCAGCCCTCGGACTAGCAACCGCCGGAAGCAGTATTTT. Using reference TRBV14 and TRBJ2-3 for the parts outside the CDR3, the full variable domain is EAGVTQFPSHSVIEKGQTVTLRCDPISGHDNLYWYRRVMGKEIKFLLHFVKESKQDESGMPNNRFLAERTGGTYSTLKVQPAELEDSGVYFCASSPRTSNRRKQYFGPGTRLTVL.

This clonotype was observed at least ten times. This chain joins TRBV5-4 and TRBJ2-1, with D perhaps being TRBD1 or TRBD2 (5 bases each). The CDR3 spans 15 residues. V lost 4 bases, J lost 2 bases, and 13 bases lay in between. From germline, CDR1 is SGHNT and CDR2 YYREEE (reference sequence). CDR3 sequence reads: CASSPGRLTYNEQFF. CDR3 bases: TGTGCCAGCAGCCCGGGACGGCTGACCTACAATGAGCAGTTCTTC.

The sample holds many counts of this clonotype. The chain carries TRBV12-3 or TRBV12-4 and TRBJ2-1, with TRBD2 matching 12 bases. V was pared by 7 bases and J by 7 bases, with 11 bases of the junction left unmatched. This CDR3 is built from 16 residues. CDR3 in amino acids: CASKTPGLAGLNEQFF. CDR3 nucleotides: TGTGCCAGCAAAACCCCGGGACTAGCGGGTTTAAATGAGCAGTTCTTC.

This clonotype was seen many times. The J gene is TRBJ2-6, the V gene TRBV19; D tentatively fits TRBD1 or TRBD2 (6 bases each). Per germline, CDR1 LNHDA and CDR2 SQIVND (reference sequence). There are 15 residues in the CDR3. V gave up 7 bases and J gave up 0 bases, with 10 bases separating them. In DNA, the CDR3 is TGTGCCAGTAAGGGGGGCGACTCTGGGGCCAACGTCCTGACTTTC. Amino acids: CASKGGDSGANVLTF.

This clonotype was counted many times. The chain recombines TRBV20-1 with TRBJ2-5, with 9 positions matching TRBD2. The germline gives CDR1 DFQATT, CDR2 SNEGSKA (reference sequence). This CDR3 has 16 residues. The trim removed 1 base at V and 3 bases at J, leaving 9 bases unmatched. The CDR3 region is CSARAPATSGKETQYF. The CDR3 bases are TGCAGTGCTAGAGCTCCCGCGACTAGCGGTAAAGAGACCCAGTACTTC.

This clonotype has more than one count but fewer than ten. The rearrangement joins TRBV29-1 to TRBJ1-2; D is ambiguous. CDR3 length: 12 residues. CDR1 SQVTM and CDR2 ANQGSEA come from the germline V gene. Trimming left V 7 bases short and J 2 bases short, with 11 bases between. The CDR3 sequence is CSALLGNYGYTF. The DNA of the CDR3 is TGCAGCGCCCTACTCGGGAACTATGGCTACACCTTC.

This clonotype was detected many times. This rearrangement joins TRBV29-1 to TRBJ1-1; 7 bases fit TRBD1. Germline loops: CDR1 SQVTM, CDR2 ANQGSEA. After removal of 7 bases from V and 8 bases from J, the junction contained 7 bases not matched to a gene. The CDR3 runs 11 residues. This CDR3 reads CSGKGATEAFF. The CDR3, as DNA: TGCAGCGGAAAGGGGGCTACGGAAGCTTTCTTT.

This clonotype has ten or more counts. V and J are TRBV2 and TRBJ2-7, with D unresolved. This CDR3 region has 11 residues. Trimming shortened V by 6 bases and J by 1 base, and 4 bases separated the two germline ends. Germline V gene sequence: CDR1 SNHLY, CDR2 FYNNEI. CDR3 DNA sequence: TGTGCCAGCAGGGGTTCCTACGAGCAGTACTTC. Amino acids: CASRGSYEQYF.

This clonotype was counted at least ten times. This sequence joins TRBV12-3 or TRBV12-4 and TRBJ2-7; the D is unclear. The CDR3 extends over 11 amino acids. V lost 8 bases to trimming and J lost 5 bases, with 10 bases between them. The chain's CDR3 is CASGFTDEQYF. The CDR3 bases are TGTGCCAGCGGGTTTACTGACGAGCAGTACTTC.

There are many counts of this clonotype. The chain carries TRBV12-5 and TRBJ2-1; 11 positions match TRBD2. The CDR3 loop spans 18 amino acids. Germline V gene lookup returns CDR1 LGHNT and CDR2 FRNRAP. Unmatched junction bases numbered 10, after V lost 0 bases and J lost 6 bases. CDR3: CASGLVVGSGRAANEQFF. In nucleotides, the CDR3 is TGTGCTAGTGGTTTGGTCGTAGGTAGCGGGAGGGCCGCCAATGAGCAGTTCTTC.

This clonotype was observed many times. This chain links TRBV11-1 with TRBJ2-1; D might be TRBD1 (6 bases). Trimming took off 6 bases at V and 6 bases at J, with 21 bases between the two ends. The germline gives CDR1 SGHAT, CDR2 FQDESV (reference sequence). This CDR3 spans 16 amino acids. CDR3 sequence reads: CASRRDPGQISNEQFF. The DNA for the CDR3 is TGTGCCAGCAGGCGTGACCCGGGACAAATTTCCAATGAGCAGTTCTTC. The full variable domain, with the rest looked up from reference TRBV11-1 and TRBJ2-1, is EAEVAQSPRYKITEKSQAVAFWCDPISGHATLYWYRQILGQGPELLVQFQDESVVDDSQLPKDRFSAERLKGVDSTLKIQPAELGDSAMYLCASRRDPGQISNEQFFGPGTRLTVL.

Regarding this clonotype: A far larger clone is a single base away, which makes a read error likely. Here the CDR3 omits its conserved ending phenylalanine or tryptophan, so a read error is the likely source. This chain uses TRBV6-1 with TRBJ2-2; no clear D. V lost 6 bases and J lost 1, with 3 bases in between. The CDR3 is made up of 12 amino acids. Germline values: CDR1 MNHNS, CDR2 SASEGT. CDR3 DNA: TGTGCCAGCAGGGAGAACACCGGGGAGCTGTTTTCT. It yields the protein CASRENTGELFS.

In its sample, this clonotype was seen many times. The chain carries TRBV20-1 and TRBJ2-5; D is perhaps TRBD2 (5 bases). The CDR3 sequence is 15 residues long. Trimming took 1 base from V and 3 from J, leaving 15 bases between them. CDR1 is DFQATT, CDR2 SNEGSKA, per germline (reference sequence). For the CDR3, the DNA is TGCAGTGCTAGAGGATTGAGGACTGTAGAAGAGACCCAGTACTTC. As protein: CSARGLRTVEETQYF.

At least ten counts were recorded for this clonotype. The rearrangement links TRBV20-1 to TRBJ2-5; 7 bases fit TRBD2. The length of the CDR3 is 15 residues. CDR1 DFQATT and CDR2 SNEGSKA come from the germline V gene (reference sequence). V shed 0 bases and J 2 bases; nucleotides not matched to a gene: 6. The CDR3 is CSARDFAGAQETQYF. Written as DNA, the CDR3 is TGCAGTGCTAGAGATTTCGCGGGAGCTCAAGAGACCCAGTACTTC.

This clonotype was detected ten times or more. This chain links TRBV12-3 or TRBV12-4 with TRBJ1-4; D gene unclear. V dropped 3 bases and J dropped 14 bases, with 10 bases sitting between them. CDR3 length: 11 residues. Here the CDR3 reads CASSFSALLFF. As DNA, the CDR3 is TGTGCCAGCAGTTTTAGTGCTCTTCTGTTTTTT.

This clonotype was picked up one time. This likely came from a read error, as a far larger clone is one base away. The V and J genes are TRBV28 and TRBJ2-7; D remains ambiguous. Germline CDR1 MDHEN, CDR2 SYDVKM. The CDR3 consists of 14 residues. The ends were cut back, 4 bases at V and 5 bases at J, with 15 bases in the middle. CDR3 in amino acids: CASSYSAARNEQYF. DNA of the CDR3: TGTGCCAGCAGTTACTCGGCCGCCCGGAACGAGCAGTACTTC.

The rearrangement links TRBV18 to TRBJ1-1; TRBD1 might be the D (6 bases). V lost 3 bases and J 2 bases, leaving 13 bases between the germline ends. The CDR3 is made up of 15 amino acids. CDR1 KGHSH and CDR2 LQKENI come from the germline V gene. CDR3 DNA: TGTGCCAGCTCACCTCTCGGGGGCTTTAACACTGAAGCTTTCTTT. Translated, it gives CASSPLGGFNTEAFF.

This clonotype came up many times. The chain carries TRBV5-1 and TRBJ2-5, with no clear D. V lost 0 bases, J lost 5 bases, and 8 bases lay in between. The germline V gene has CDR1 SGHRS and CDR2 YFSETQ. The CDR3 runs 13 residues. CDR3 residues: CASSLAHGETQYF. Written as DNA, the CDR3 is TGCGCCAGCAGCTTGGCCCATGGGGAGACCCAGTACTTC.

This chain links TRBV29-1 with TRBJ1-1, with D possibly being TRBD1 (6 bases). This CDR3 is 11 amino acids long. V lost 7 bases and J 6 bases, leaving 12 bases between the germline ends. CDR1 SQVTM and CDR2 ANQGSEA come from the germline V gene. CDR3 coding DNA: TGCAGCGCCGGGGGGGGCCCTGAAGCTTTCTTT. Translated, it gives CSAGGGPEAFF.

The sample holds many counts of this clonotype. The chain joins TRBV6-2 or TRBV6-3 to TRBJ2-3; possible D gene TRBD1, 6 bases. The CDR3 is made up of 17 amino acids. Trimming stripped 3 bases from V and 4 bases from J, with 20 bases between. Germline CDR1 is MNHEY and CDR2 is SVGEGT. The DNA of the CDR3 is TGTGCCAGCAGTTATTTCCAAGGGGGAGCTGGACCAGATACGCAGTATTTT. Protein product: CASSYFQGGAGPDTQYF.

This clonotype was seen many times. The chain uses TRBV2 and TRBJ2-1, with 11 positions matching TRBD2. CDR3 size: 15 residues. Germline V lookup: CDR1 SNHLY, CDR2 FYNNEI. V dropped 7 bases and J dropped 3; count of bases not matched to a gene: 5. CDR3 bases: TGTGCCAGCAAGAGACTAGCGGGAAACTACAATGAGCAGTTCTTC. Amino acids: CASKRLAGNYNEQFF.

This clonotype showed up many times. V usage is TRBV6-2 or TRBV6-3 and J usage is TRBJ1-3; TRBD1 agrees at 9 bases. Germline V CDR1 and CDR2: MNHEY, SVGEGT. Trimming cost V 5 bases and J 1 base; bases outside gene matches: 18. The CDR3 totals 20 residues. CDR3 nucleotide sequence: TGTGCCAGCAGTGCCCATGGAGGGACAGGGAGGACTTCTTCTGGAAACACCATATATTTT. Translated, it gives CASSAHGGTGRTSSGNTIYF.

This clonotype has ten or more counts. This chain joins TRBV7-8 and TRBJ1-2; unclear D gene. The germline V gene has CDR1 SGHVS and CDR2 FQNEAQ. V was trimmed by 3 bases and J by 6 bases, leaving 11 bases between them. This CDR3 region has 13 residues. Written as DNA, the CDR3 is TGTGCCAGCAGCTTTGGGAAGGCCAATGGCTACACCTTC. Its protein is CASSFGKANGYTF.

In the case of this clonotype: A far larger clone is one base from this, pointing to a likely read error. The chain combines TRBV6-8 with TRBJ2-5; TRBD1 matches at 7 bases. CDR1 is MNHGY, CDR2 SAAAGT, per germline. This CDR3 contains 14 residues. In DNA, the CDR3 is TGTGCCTGCAGTTCCCAGGGACAGCAAGAGACCCAGTACTTC. This sequence encodes CACSSQGQQETQYF.

The rearrangement uses TRBV28 and TRBJ2-3, with TRBD2 as a possible D gene (6 bases). CDR1 and CDR2 from the germline V gene are MDHEN and SYDVKM. The CDR3 extends over 15 amino acids. V lost 2 bases to trimming and J lost 2 bases, with 11 bases between them. The CDR3 here is CASSLIAVATDTQYF. Here the CDR3 DNA reads TGTGCCAGCAGTTTAATAGCGGTAGCCACAGATACGCAGTATTTT. Full variable domain (missing parts from reference TRBV28 and TRBJ2-3): DVKVTQSSRYLVKRTGEKVFLECVQDMDHENMFWYRQDPGLGLRLIYFSYDVKMKEKGDIPEGYSVSREKKERFSLILESASTNQTSMYLCASSLIAVATDTQYFGPGTRLTVL.

This clonotype showed up many times. V is TRBV20-1 and J is TRBJ2-1, with D possibly TRBD2 on 7 matching bases. This CDR3 has 15 residues. V was clipped by 0 bases and J by 7 bases, with 16 bases between them. Looked up from germline, CDR1 is DFQATT and CDR2 is SNEGSKA (reference sequence). The CDR3 spells CSAREVGGPKNEQFF. CDR3 sequence (DNA): TGCAGTGCTAGAGAGGTGGGGGGGCCGAAGAATGAGCAGTTCTTC.